The T cell receptor beta chain under discussion was sequenced for a study of CD8 T cells in Susac syndrome. Study results and limitations: The study acknowledged a relatively small number of individuals in its TCR sequencing and HLA analysis.

A note on this clonotype: Antigen unknown.

Reverse transcription of about 0.5 to 1 ug RNA used random hexamers. TCRdb reprocessed the immunoSEQ multiplex PCR reads via MiXCR and lists one record per CDR3 protein. The table lists about 210,000 distinct CDR3 sequences, about 95% of them singletons. Germline V CDR1 and CDR2: LNHNV, YYDKDF (reference sequence). V dropped 3 bases and J dropped 5; count of bases not matched to a gene: 10. The CDR3 loop spans 16 amino acids. This clonotype originated in a human donor with multiple sclerosis. The rearrangement joins TRBV15 to TRBJ1-2; the match to TRBD1 covers 9 bases. Input material: CD4+ T cells from PBMCs. CDR3 in amino acids: CATSSGGRGQGYGYTF. CDR3 DNA: TGTGCCACCAGCAGCGGCGGGAGGGGACAGGGTTATGGCTACACCTTC.